Listed here are 14 T cell receptor beta chains from one sample, sequenced in a study of regulatory T cells in long-lasting Graves disease. iRepertoire HTBI primers and Arm-PCR of CDR3 regions built TCR beta libraries. In TCRdb, the multiplex PCR reads were re-called with MiXCR into one record per CDR3 protein. In the table there are roughly 400,000 distinct CDR3 sequences, less than 20% of which are singletons. Documented time point: newly diagnosed GD, antithyroid drugs for less than 3 months. Researchers made the TCR library from RNA that was extracted from PBMCs. Another study also made use of these data, one on T cells in Graves' hyperthyroidism and ophthalmopathy.

The sample consisted of peripheral blood mononuclear cells (PBMCs), taken at new diagnosis, from a patient treated with antithyroid drugs. Source of these receptors: a young woman with Graves disease.

On this clonotype: This may be a read error, as it is one base from a much larger clone. The chain carries TRBV24-1 and TRBJ2-7; D is possibly TRBD1 (5 bases). The CDR3 sequence is 12 residues long. Germline values: CDR1 KGHDR, CDR2 SFDVKD. The CDR3 DNA reads TGTGCCACCTCCCAGGGTCCCTACAAGCAGTACTTC. This codes for CATSQGPYKQYF.

This clonotype has a count of ten or more. This chain joins TRBV28 and TRBJ2-7; no reliable D call. CDR1 is MDHEN, CDR2 SYDVKM, per germline. Trimming pared 8 bases from V and 1 base from J, leaving 12 bases between. The CDR3 sequence is 13 residues long. The CDR3 spells CASLADVSYEQYF. In nucleotides, the CDR3 is TGTGCCAGCCTCGCCGACGTTTCCTACGAGCAGTACTTC. Together with reference TRBV28 and TRBJ2-7, the CDR3 gives the full variable domain: DVKVTQSSRYLVKRTGEKVFLECVQDMDHENMFWYRQDPGLGLRLIYFSYDVKMKEKGDIPEGYSVSREKKERFSLILESASTNQTSMYLCASLADVSYEQYFGPGTRLTVT.

This chain uses TRBV7-8 with TRBJ1-3, with D tentatively TRBD1 (5 bases). Trimming shortened V by 5 bases and J by 0 bases, and 17 bases separated the two germline ends. Germline V gives CDR1 SGHVS, CDR2 FQNEAQ. CDR3 length: 17 amino acids. The CDR3, as DNA: TGTGCCAGCAGCCCCCGACAGCAAAGTTACTCTGGAAACACCATATATTTT. Amino acid sequence: CASSPRQQSYSGNTIYF.

This clonotype has ten or more counts. The chain is built from TRBV6-1 and TRBJ2-1; D possibly corresponds to TRBD1 (5 bases). Trimming stripped 8 bases from V and 5 bases from J, with 19 bases between. Germline CDR1 is MNHNS and CDR2 is SASEGT. The CDR3 is made up of 15 amino acids. CDR3 protein: CASRRIQGPNNEQFF. CDR3 nucleotides: TGTGCCAGCCGCAGAATTCAGGGTCCCAACAATGAGCAGTTCTTC.

The J gene is TRBJ1-1, the V gene TRBV6-1; D gene uncertain. Germline loops: CDR1 MNHNS, CDR2 SASEGT. This CDR3 contains 14 residues. Trimming took 7 bases from V and 4 from J, leaving 16 bases between them. In nucleotides, the CDR3 is TGTGCCAGCAACAGCCTGTGGGGAGGCACTGAAGCTTTCTTT. Its translation is CASNSLWGGTEAFF.

This clonotype has a count of ten or more. The V and J genes are TRBV28 and TRBJ1-2, with TRBD1 matching 7 bases. The junction had 12 bases not matched to a gene; V was cut back by 4 bases and J by 1 base. The length of the CDR3 is 17 residues. Germline CDR1 reads MDHEN; CDR2 reads SYDVKM. This CDR3 is CASSSNRGRSFNYGYTF. The CDR3 nucleotides are TGTGCCAGCAGTTCCAACAGGGGAAGGTCCTTTAACTATGGCTACACCTTC.

This clonotype was counted between two and nine times. The chain combines TRBV18 with TRBJ1-1, with a weak D call TRBD1 (5 bases). Trimming took 2 bases from V and 3 from J, leaving 13 bases between them. The CDR3 has 15 residues. CDR1 is KGHSH, CDR2 LQKENI, per germline. CDR3 sequence reads: CASSPSRGKYTEAFF. The CDR3 region has the DNA TGTGCCAGCTCACCATCCCGGGGGAAGTACACTGAAGCTTTCTTT.

This clonotype has at least ten counts. The V call is TRBV27, the J call TRBJ2-3; 12 nucleotides agree with TRBD2. Germline CDR1 MNHEY, CDR2 SMNVEV (reference sequence). The J segment lost 0 bases and the V segment lost 5 bases, leaving 9 bases of the junction unmatched. The CDR3 is 18 amino acids. The CDR3 is CASSPFGLAGTSTDTQYF. In DNA, the CDR3 is TGTGCCAGCAGTCCGTTCGGACTAGCGGGAACTAGCACAGATACGCAGTATTTT.

This clonotype has just a few counts. The rearrangement links TRBV30 to TRBJ2-5; a possible D gene is TRBD1 (6 bases). V was trimmed by 7 bases and J by 7 bases, leaving 13 bases between them. In germline, CDR1 is GTSNPN, CDR2 SVGIG (reference sequence). The CDR3 is 11 residues long. In nucleotides, the CDR3 is TGTGCCTTCACAGGGTTGGGGACCCAGTACTTC. This gives the protein CAFTGLGTQYF.

The chain is built from TRBV11-2 and TRBJ2-3, with TRBD2 matching 14 bases. The CDR3 length is 14 residues. V was clipped by 5 bases and J by 8 bases; unmatched bases: 3. Per germline, CDR1 SGHAT and CDR2 FQNNGV. CDR3 sequence (DNA): TGTGCCAGCAGCCTGGGACTAGCGGGAGTTACGCAGTATTTT. This gives the protein CASSLGLAGVTQYF.

This clonotype was recorded many times. This chain connects TRBV6-1 to TRBJ2-3, with a weak D call TRBD2 (7 bases). Trimming cost V 5 bases and J 3 bases, with 15 bases left between them. CDR3 length equals 15 residues. Germline V gene lookup returns CDR1 MNHNS and CDR2 SASEGT. For the CDR3, the DNA is TGTGCCAGCAGTCGGGGGAGGGGGGGGACAGATACGCAGTATTTT. It is translated as CASSRGRGGTDTQYF.

This clonotype was counted a few times. V gene TRBV29-1 combines with J gene TRBJ2-7, with a tentative D call TRBD1 (6 bases). Germline-derived CDR1 and CDR2 are SQVTM and ANQGSEA. The CDR3 contains 13 residues. The V end was cut by 3 bases, the J end by 5 bases, with 14 bases between. The CDR3 region is CSVDTGSMNEQYF. The CDR3, as DNA: TGCAGCGTTGACACAGGGTCGATGAACGAGCAGTACTTC.

The V call is TRBV19, the J call TRBJ2-3, with D possibly being TRBD1 (6 bases). Trimming took off 3 bases at V and 2 bases at J, with 12 bases between the two ends. The CDR3 is 15 residues long. Germline assignment: CDR1 LNHDA and CDR2 SQIVND (reference sequence). Here the CDR3 DNA reads TGTGCCAGTAGTATGATGGGGGCAGTCACAGATACGCAGTATTTT. Protein sequence: CASSMMGAVTDTQYF.

This clonotype showed up many times. The chain is built from TRBV30 and TRBJ2-2, with unresolved D. Germline CDR1 GTSNPN, CDR2 SVGIG (reference sequence). The V and J ends lost 5 bases and 4 bases respectively, with 8 bases between them. The CDR3 consists of 12 residues. In nucleotides, the CDR3 is TGTGCCTGGGCTCCAGGCACCGGGGAGCTGTTTTTT. This codes for CAWAPGTGELFF. The full variable domain, with the rest looked up from reference TRBV30 and TRBJ2-2, is SQTIHQWPATLVQPVGSPLSLECTVEGTSNPNLYWYRQAAGRGLQLLFYSVGIGQISSEVPQNLSASRPQDRQFILSSKKLLLSDSGFYLCAWAPGTGELFFGEGSRLTVL.